This paragraph reports one T cell receptor beta chain. The antigen remains unidentified. This sample is part of a study of T cell responses to AZD1222 COVID-19 vaccine. The CDR3 length is 18 residues. Germline CDR1 SEHNR, CDR2 FQNEAQ (reference sequence). Losses at the gene ends were 5 bases for V and 3 bases for J; bases not matched to a gene: 12. TCRdb's copy holds only in-frame clones and misses some; the assay was immunoSEQ multiplex PCR. The sample contains 150,000 or so clones, 94% of which appear only once. Whole-study results and caveats: Females outnumbered males among donors, who were mostly white British; clonal diversity was possibly underestimated. Regions left unmutated in variants are reportedly the target of nearly half of spike-specific TCRs. The study sampled repertoires only after the peak T cell response.

Here the sequenced sample was peripheral blood, taken 28 days after the second AZD1222 dose. This TCR was sampled from an adult who received the AZD1222 COVID-19 vaccine. The gene calls are TRBV7-9 and TRBJ2-1; 11 bases fit TRBD2. The CDR3 reads CASSPAGSSGRYYNEQFF. The CDR3 DNA is TGTGCCAGCAGCCCCGCCGGCTCTAGCGGGAGGTACTACAATGAGCAGTTCTTC.